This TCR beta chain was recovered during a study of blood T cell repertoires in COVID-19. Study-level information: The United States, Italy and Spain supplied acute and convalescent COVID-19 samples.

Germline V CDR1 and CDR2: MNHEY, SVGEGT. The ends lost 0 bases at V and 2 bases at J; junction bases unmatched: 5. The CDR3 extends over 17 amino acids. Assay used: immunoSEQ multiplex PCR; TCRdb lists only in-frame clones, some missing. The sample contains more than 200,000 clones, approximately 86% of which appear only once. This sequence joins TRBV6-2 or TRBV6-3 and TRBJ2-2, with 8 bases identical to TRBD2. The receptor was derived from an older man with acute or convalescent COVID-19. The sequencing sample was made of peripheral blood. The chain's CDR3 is CASSYSALAGNTGELFF. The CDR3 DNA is TGTGCCAGCAGTTACTCGGCCCTAGCGGGCAACACCGGGGAGCTGTTTTTT.